The 20 T cell receptor beta chains presented below share a single source sample, sequenced in a study of vaccination effects on CD4 cells after COVID-19. Profiled with immunoSEQ multiplex PCR; TCRdb holds only in-frame clones, not every one. This sample carries nearly 50,000 clones, about 74% of them seen once, and the ten largest clones take roughly 5.4%. Culturing for around eleven days preceded CD4+ T cell isolation. The individual was infected with SARS-CoV-2 between March and December 2020, as confirmed by PCR. All study participants received two doses of BNT162b2 or mRNA-1273 vaccine. These TCRs are of unknown antigen specificity. Sequencing was performed on CD4+ T cells from PBMCs cultured without peptide, taken after COVID-19 vaccination. Every receptor here comes from a human donor who had a prior SARS-CoV-2 infection.

This clone was counted a few times. The chain links TRBV5-4 to TRBJ1-1; the D is unclear. The CDR3 sequence is 11 residues long. Trimming removed 4 bases at V and 6 bases at J, with 7 bases between. Germline V gene lookup returns CDR1 SGHNT and CDR2 YYREEE (reference sequence). Written as DNA, the CDR3 is TGTGCCAGCAGCCGCAAGTCTGAAGCTTTCTTT. Residues: CASSRKSEAFF.

The chain carries TRBV6-6 and TRBJ2-7, with 7 bases aligning to TRBD2. V lost 6 bases, J lost 0 bases, and 2 bases stayed unmatched. The CDR3 sequence is 13 residues long. Germline CDR1 reads MNHNY; CDR2 reads SVGAGI (reference sequence). CDR3 amino acids: CASRGTTSYEQYF. The CDR3 region has the DNA TGTGCCAGCAGAGGGACTACCTCCTACGAGCAGTACTTC.

J is TRBJ2-2 and V is TRBV24-1; 11 bases line up with TRBD2. Germline lookup yields CDR1 KGHDR and CDR2 SFDVKD. Trimming at V came to 3 bases and at J to 5 bases, leaving 7 bases not matched to a gene. This CDR3 region has 17 residues. The CDR3 protein is CATSDLSGRARTGELFF. For the CDR3, the DNA is TGTGCCACCAGTGATCTTAGCGGGAGGGCCCGGACCGGGGAGCTGTTTTTT.

This clone was observed a few times. The rearrangement uses TRBV5-6 and TRBJ2-7; D is perhaps TRBD2 (5 bases). V was cut by 0 bases and J by 2 bases, with 9 bases left in between. Germline CDR1 SGHDT, CDR2 YYEEEE. The CDR3 is made up of 14 amino acids. Written as DNA, the CDR3 is TGTGCCAGCAGCTTGGGAGGGCGGCCCTACGAGCAGTACTTC. Its protein product is CASSLGGRPYEQYF.

CDR3 protein: CASSLALGTGSNEQFF. CDR3 DNA sequence: TGTGCCAGCAGCTTAGCGCTTGGGACAGGGAGCAATGAGCAGTTCTTC. The chain has TRBV7-8 and TRBJ2-1; 9 positions agree with TRBD1. There are 16 residues in the CDR3. With 0 bases clipped from V and 6 bases from J, the junction kept 6 bases outside the gene matches. The germline CDR1 and CDR2 sequences are SGHVS and FQNEAQ.

This clone came up once. V gene TRBV7-2 combines with J gene TRBJ2-5; 11 bases are a match to TRBD2. Germline trimming cut 5 bases from V and 6 bases from J; bases unmatched to any gene: 8. In germline, CDR1 is SGHTA, CDR2 FQGNSA. The CDR3 sequence is 15 residues long. The DNA of the CDR3 is TGTGCCAGCAGCCCCAGACTAGCGGGATTGAAGACCCAGTACTTC. Its translation: CASSPRLAGLKTQYF.

This clone was seen once. The chain joins TRBV7-9 to TRBJ2-5; TRBD2 matches at 10 bases. Germline lookup yields CDR1 SEHNR and CDR2 FQNEAQ (reference sequence). The CDR3 contains 16 residues. Trimming cost V 4 bases and J 4 bases; bases outside gene matches: 9. CDR3 amino acids: CASSSGGTSARETQYF. The DNA for the CDR3 is TGTGCCAGCAGCTCCGGTGGGACTAGCGCAAGAGAGACCCAGTACTTC.

The rearrangement links TRBV10-1 to TRBJ1-1; TRBD1 aligns across 10 bases. The germline V gene has CDR1 WNHNN and CDR2 SYGVQD (reference sequence). The CDR3 is 18 residues long. V was clipped by 7 bases and J by 0 bases; unmatched bases: 14. CDR3: CASIFFPRTGGMNTEAFF. The CDR3 nucleotides are TGCGCCAGCATCTTTTTTCCCCGGACAGGGGGGATGAACACTGAAGCTTTCTTT.

CDR3 residues: CASSESIASGRPRFLYRGQFF. In DNA form, the CDR3 reads TGCGCCAGCAGTGAGTCGATAGCTAGCGGGAGACCCCGATTTCTATATAGGGGGCAGTTCTTC. V and J are TRBV10-2 and TRBJ2-1, with 10 nucleotides matching TRBD2. Trimming at V came to 0 bases and at J to 12 bases, leaving 26 bases not matched to a gene. The CDR3 is made up of 21 amino acids. Germline values: CDR1 WSHSY, CDR2 SAAADI.

This chain links TRBV7-9 with TRBJ2-1; 9 nucleotides line up with TRBD1. Germline V gene lookup returns CDR1 SEHNR and CDR2 FQNEAQ (reference sequence). The CDR3 is made up of 15 amino acids. V was pared by 5 bases and J by 8 bases, with 10 bases of the junction left unmatched. For the CDR3, the DNA is TGTGCCAGCAGCCCGACAGGGGGAGTAGCGGATGAGCAGTTCTTC. Translated, it gives CASSPTGGVADEQFF.

The chain links TRBV10-2 to TRBJ2-7; the match to TRBD1 covers 7 bases. Germline V gene lookup returns CDR1 WSHSY and CDR2 SAAADI. J lost 6 bases, V lost 7 bases, and 15 bases had no gene match. The CDR3 sequence is 15 residues long. The CDR3 here is CASMGLRQGFREQYF. CDR3 bases: TGCGCCAGCATGGGCCTGAGACAGGGCTTCCGCGAGCAGTACTTC.

This chain links TRBV18 with TRBJ2-7; 8 bases align to TRBD2. V trimming: 5 bases; J trimming: 0 bases; junction bases outside the gene matches: 3. This CDR3 spans 14 amino acids. Germline lookup yields CDR1 KGHSH and CDR2 LQKENI. The CDR3 loop reads CASSLGLVSYEQYF. Written as DNA, the CDR3 is TGTGCCAGCTCATTGGGACTAGTCTCCTACGAGCAGTACTTC.

This sequence joins TRBV2 and TRBJ1-1; 11 positions match TRBD1. The V segment lost 5 bases and the J segment 5 bases; nucleotides outside the gene matches: 7. Germline lookup yields CDR1 SNHLY and CDR2 FYNNEI. The CDR3 is made up of 15 amino acids. CDR3 in amino acids: CASSSAGTGGTEAFF. The DNA for the CDR3 is TGTGCCAGCAGTTCTGCCGGGACAGGGGGGACTGAAGCTTTCTTT.

The chain links TRBV5-5 to TRBJ2-5; 7 bases line up with TRBD2. The CDR3 extends over 14 amino acids. With 0 bases clipped from V and 2 bases from J, the junction kept 1 base outside the gene matches. The germline V gene encodes CDR1 SGHKS and CDR2 YYEKEE (reference sequence). The CDR3: CASSLGLAQETQYF. For the CDR3, the DNA is TGTGCCAGCAGCTTGGGACTAGCTCAAGAGACCCAGTACTTC.

The chain has TRBV5-5 and TRBJ2-7; TRBD1 is a possible D gene (6 bases). The V gene's germline CDR1 is SGHKS and CDR2 YYEKEE (reference sequence). The length of the CDR3 is 13 residues. V was pared by 5 bases and J by 3 bases, with 12 bases between. CDR3 sequence (DNA): TGTGCCAGCAGTCGGGACATCTACTACGAGCAGTACTTC. As protein: CASSRDIYYEQYF.

The V gene is TRBV18, the J gene TRBJ2-2; D tentatively reads TRBD1 or TRBD2 (5 bases each). Germline V gene lookup returns CDR1 KGHSH and CDR2 LQKENI. The length of the CDR3 is 15 residues. Trimming removed 1 base at V and 5 bases at J, with 11 bases between. CDR3 amino acids: CASSPRSWGTGELFF. The DNA for the CDR3 is TGTGCCAGCTCACCACGCTCCTGGGGGACCGGGGAGCTGTTTTTT. Complete variable domain (other parts from reference TRBV18 and TRBJ2-2): NAGVMQNPRHLVRRRGQEARLRCSPMKGHSHVYWYRQLPEEGLKFMVYLQKENIIDESGMPKERFSAEFPKEGPSILRIQQVVRGDSAAYFCASSPRSWGTGELFFGEGSRLTVL.

The chain is built from TRBV6-5 and TRBJ2-1; TRBD1 aligns across 10 bases. CDR3 size: 15 residues. The germline gives CDR1 MNHEY, CDR2 SVGAGI. The V and J ends lost 5 bases and 8 bases, in that order; junction bases with no gene match: 9. The CDR3 loop is CASSRRDRGTDEQFF. The CDR3 bases are TGTGCCAGCAGTCGCCGGGACAGGGGAACGGATGAGCAGTTCTTC.

This clone appeared once. This chain uses TRBV7-2 with TRBJ2-2; no definite D call. Trimming removed 1 base at V and 5 bases at J, with 8 bases between. The germline gives CDR1 SGHTA, CDR2 FQGNSA. This CDR3 region has 14 residues. CDR3 sequence reads: CASSLERLTGELFF. In DNA form, the CDR3 reads TGTGCCAGCAGCTTAGAGAGGCTAACCGGGGAGCTGTTTTTT.

This clone turned up a few times. The J gene is TRBJ2-1, the V gene TRBV9; D is perhaps TRBD1 or TRBD2 (5 bases each). The CDR3 runs 17 residues. V lost 0 bases to trimming and J lost 0 bases, with 13 bases between them. The germline gives CDR1 SGDLS, CDR2 YYNGEE. CDR3 nucleotide sequence: TGTGCCAGCAGCGTAGCTATGGGGACCCGCTCCTACAATGAGCAGTTCTTC. Protein sequence: CASSVAMGTRSYNEQFF.

Written as DNA, the CDR3 is TGTGCCAGCAGCTTGAGGGCCACAGATACGCAGTATTTT. It is translated as CASSLRATDTQYF. The V and J genes are TRBV5-6 and TRBJ2-3; D call uncertain. The CDR3 extends over 13 amino acids. Trimming removed 1 base at V and 2 bases at J, with 5 bases between. Looked up from germline, CDR1 is SGHDT and CDR2 is YYEEEE.